One sample yielded the 20 T cell receptor beta chains listed below, sequenced in a study of graft-versus-host responses after intestinal transplantation. Assay used: immunoSEQ multiplex PCR; TCRdb lists only in-frame clones, some missing. This sample carries approximately 5,800 clones, under 35% of them seen once, and the ten largest clones take 4.5% to 6%. Sequencing was performed on alloreactive CD4+ T cells from a mixed lymphocyte reaction culture, taken before transplantation. Subset given: CFSE-low proliferating T cells sorted from approximately 6-day pre-transplant mixed lymphocyte reaction (GvH or HvG direction). The origin of the receptors is a human patient who was an organ donor for intestinal transplantation.

Remarks on this clone: The identical CDR3 is also encoded by other nucleotide sequences in the sample. This chain connects TRBV4-1 to TRBJ1-5; perhaps TRBD1 as D (6 bases). Trimming took 0 bases from V and 7 from J, leaving 13 bases between them. The V gene's germline CDR1 is MGHRA and CDR2 YSYEKL. The CDR3 is 15 residues long. In DNA form, the CDR3 reads TGCGCCAGCAGCCAAGAAAAAAGGGGGGGGCAGCCCCAGCATTTT. This codes for CASSQEKRGGQPQHF.

The V call is TRBV6-1, the J call TRBJ1-2, with D possibly being TRBD1 (5 bases). Germline loops: CDR1 MNHNS, CDR2 SASEGT. This CDR3 is built from 13 residues. V lost 6 bases and J lost 1, with 9 bases in between. CDR3 sequence reads: CASRTRDNYGYTF. The CDR3 DNA sequence: TGTGCCAGCAGAACCAGGGATAACTATGGCTACACCTTC.

This clone has more than one count but fewer than ten. The chain employs TRBV7-2 and TRBJ1-2; 8 bases align to TRBD1. The J segment lost 4 bases and the V segment lost 8 bases, leaving 12 bases of the junction unmatched. The CDR3 runs to 15 residues. Germline values: CDR1 SGHTA, CDR2 FQGNSA. CDR3 protein: CASQNDRGRLYGYTF. In nucleotides, the CDR3 is TGTGCCAGCCAGAACGACAGGGGCCGACTCTATGGCTACACCTTC.

The rearrangement links TRBV5-1 to TRBJ2-2; tentative D call: TRBD1 (6 bases). Trimming took off 0 bases at V and 6 bases at J, with 6 bases between the two ends. The CDR3 sequence is 13 residues long. CDR1 is SGHRS, CDR2 YFSETQ, per germline. DNA of the CDR3: TGCGCCAGCAGCTTGGACAGGGCCGGGGAGCTGTTTTTT. Its protein is CASSLDRAGELFF.

The V and J genes are TRBV6-5 and TRBJ2-1, with 8 bases that match TRBD1. The CDR3 contains 14 residues. The V gene's germline CDR1 is MNHEY and CDR2 SVGAGI. With V trimmed by 2 bases and J by 3 bases, 0 bases remained unmatched. Written as DNA, the CDR3 is TGTGCCAGCAGTTACACAGGGGGCTACAATGAGCAGTTCTTC. Translating gives CASSYTGGYNEQFF.

The chain joins TRBV19 to TRBJ1-1, with D unresolved. V shed 4 bases and J shed 7 bases, with 13 bases lying between them. Germline CDR1 is LNHDA and CDR2 is SQIVND (reference sequence). This CDR3 region has 13 residues. The CDR3 reads CASSRQGGNEAFF. In DNA form, the CDR3 reads TGTGCCAGTAGTAGACAAGGCGGTAATGAAGCTTTCTTT.

The V gene is TRBV27, the J gene TRBJ2-7; 10 bases are shared with TRBD1. Unmatched junction bases numbered 3, after V lost 3 bases and J lost 4 bases. Per the germline V gene, CDR1 is MNHEY and CDR2 is SMNVEV (reference sequence). The CDR3 spans 14 residues. The CDR3 protein is CASSLTGGIYEQYF. The CDR3 nucleotides are TGTGCCAGCAGTTTGACAGGGGGCATTTACGAGCAGTACTTC.

The chain's CDR3 is CALYGYTF. CDR3 in DNA: TGTGCTCTATATGGCTACACCTTC. The rearrangement joins TRBV19 to TRBJ1-2; D is undetermined. The CDR3 extends over 8 amino acids. Germline lookup yields CDR1 LNHDA and CDR2 SQIVND (reference sequence).

This clone was recorded a few times. As DNA, the CDR3 is TGTGCCAGCCCCGTTGGTTTTCCGAATTCACCCCTCCACTTT. It translates to CASPVGFPNSPLHF. V is TRBV6-5 and J is TRBJ1-6, with D unclear. Per germline, CDR1 MNHEY and CDR2 SVGAGI. V was cut by 8 bases and J by 7 bases, with 15 bases left in between. This CDR3 is 14 amino acids long.

This clone occurred a few times. The chain links TRBV7-9 to TRBJ2-2; unclear D gene. The CDR3 consists of 14 residues. Germline V CDR1 and CDR2: SEHNR, FQNEAQ (reference sequence). Trimming cost V 1 base and J 7 bases, with 10 bases left between them. Here the CDR3 reads CASSLDRLRGELFF. The CDR3 DNA reads TGTGCCAGCAGCTTAGACAGACTTCGCGGGGAGCTGTTTTTT.

The chain uses TRBV5-1 and TRBJ2-1, with D maybe TRBD2 (6 bases). This CDR3 spans 13 amino acids. The germline V gene encodes CDR1 SGHRS and CDR2 YFSETQ. V was clipped by 4 bases and J by 4 bases, with 9 bases between them. CDR3 in DNA: TGCGCCAGCAGCCCCCTAGCGTACAATGAGCAGTTCTTC. Translated: CASSPLAYNEQFF. The full variable domain, rest sourced from reference TRBV5-1 and TRBJ2-1, is KAGVTQTPRYLIKTRGQQVTLSCSPISGHRSVSWYQQTPGQGLQFLFEYFSETQRNKGNFPGRFSGRQFSNSRSEMNVSTLELGDSALYLCASSPLAYNEQFFGPGTRLTVL.

This clone occurred a few times. This chain connects TRBV19 to TRBJ1-2; 11 nucleotides line up with TRBD1. Trimming removed 3 bases from V and 4 bases from J; junction bases left unmatched: 4. Germline V gene data show CDR1 as LNHDA and CDR2 as SQIVND (reference sequence). The CDR3 is 15 amino acids. CDR3 bases: TGTGCCAGTAGTATCGGACAGGGGGCGTTCTATGGCTACACCTTC. Translating it yields CASSIGQGAFYGYTF.

The J gene is TRBJ2-1, the V gene TRBV10-1; unclear D gene. There are 14 residues in the CDR3. V gave up 3 bases and J gave up 5 bases, with 11 bases separating them. Germline CDR1 WNHNN, CDR2 SYGVQD (reference sequence). Here the CDR3 DNA reads TGCGCCAGCAGTGACTCCCCACGGGACAATGAGCAGTTCTTC. It is translated as CASSDSPRDNEQFF.

In this sample, this clone turned up once. Compared with germline, one end of the junction differs, possibly owing to a read error. The chain employs TRBV6-7 and TRBJ2-7, with D perhaps assigned TRBD1 or TRBD2 (5 bases each). TRBV6-7 is an ORF, with its function uncertain. CDR3 length: 17 residues. CDR3 in amino acids: CASSHSAPGRDSYEQYF. CDR3 coding DNA: TGTGCCAGCAGTCACTCGGCACCGGGACGGGACTCCTACGAGCAGTACTTC.

On this clone itself: One junction end disagrees with the germline gene, perhaps due to a read error. The gene calls are TRBV5-1 and TRBJ2-7; 9 bases line up with TRBD2. Per germline, CDR1 SGHRS and CDR2 YFSETQ. CDR3 size: 14 residues. The CDR3 nucleotides are TGCGCCGGCAGCGTGGTTAGCGGGAGCTACGAGCAGTACTTC. This gives the protein CAGSVVSGSYEQYF.

V usage is TRBV18 and J usage is TRBJ1-1; D may be TRBD1 (6 bases). CDR1 KGHSH and CDR2 LQKENI come from the germline V gene. V lost 2 bases and J lost 3, with 19 bases in between. The CDR3 loop spans 17 amino acids. This CDR3 is CASSPNGGGRRDTEAFF. The CDR3 nucleotides read TGTGCCAGCTCACCAAATGGGGGCGGCAGGAGGGACACTGAAGCTTTCTTT.

This clone has more than one count but fewer than ten. The chain uses TRBV30 and TRBJ2-1; 9 positions match TRBD1. The CDR3 consists of 14 residues. Looked up from germline, CDR1 is GTSNPN and CDR2 is SVGIG (reference sequence). V lost 5 bases and J lost 3; bases outside the gene matches: 5. CDR3 loop: CAWGPGQGYNEQFF. In DNA, the CDR3 is TGTGCCTGGGGACCGGGACAGGGCTACAATGAGCAGTTCTTC.

This clone appeared a few times. The J gene is TRBJ1-1, the V gene TRBV6-6; 9 positions match TRBD1. Germline V gene data show CDR1 as MNHNY and CDR2 as SVGAGI (reference sequence). CDR3 length equals 12 residues. V lost 4 bases, J lost 6 bases, and 0 bases stayed unmatched. In nucleotides, the CDR3 is TGTGCCAGCAGTTGGGACAGGGCTGAAGCTTTCTTT. Translated: CASSWDRAEAFF.

This clone is classed as medium-sized. The V and J genes are TRBV19 and TRBJ1-2, with 8 bases that match TRBD1. V dropped 4 bases and J dropped 3; count of bases not matched to a gene: 4. Looked up from germline, CDR1 is LNHDA and CDR2 is SQIVND (reference sequence). This CDR3 is 14 amino acids long. DNA of the CDR3: TGTGCCAGTAGTAGACAGGGGAGGGACTATGGCTACACCTTC. Residues: CASSRQGRDYGYTF.

Comments on this clone: The sample holds other DNA sequences that translate to the same CDR3. V usage is TRBV27 and J usage is TRBJ2-1; 9 bases are a match to TRBD1. V shed 1 base, J shed 5 bases, and the junction held 0 bases outside the gene matches. Per germline, CDR1 MNHEY and CDR2 SMNVEV (reference sequence). The CDR3 sequence is 14 residues long. The CDR3 nucleotides read TGTGCCAGCAGTTTATACAGGGGGCACAATGAGCAGTTCTTC. This sequence encodes CASSLYRGHNEQFF.